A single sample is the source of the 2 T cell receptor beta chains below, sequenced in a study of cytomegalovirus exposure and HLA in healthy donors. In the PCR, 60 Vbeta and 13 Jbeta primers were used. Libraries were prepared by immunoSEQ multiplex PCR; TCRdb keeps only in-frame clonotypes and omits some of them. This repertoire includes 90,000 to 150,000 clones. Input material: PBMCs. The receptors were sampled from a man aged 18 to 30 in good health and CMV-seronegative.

The CDR3 here is CASTNRVKPYEQYF. In DNA, the CDR3 is TGCGCCAGCACAAACAGGGTCAAACCCTACGAGCAGTACTTC. The gene calls are TRBV10-2 and TRBJ2-7; D is perhaps TRBD1 (6 bases). Looked up from germline, CDR1 is WSHSY and CDR2 is SAAADI. The CDR3 loop spans 14 amino acids. V lost 7 bases to trimming and J lost 2 bases, with 15 bases between them.

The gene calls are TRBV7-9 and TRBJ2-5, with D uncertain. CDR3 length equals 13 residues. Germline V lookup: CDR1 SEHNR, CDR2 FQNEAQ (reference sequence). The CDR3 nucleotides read TGTGCATCTTTGTGGAGTCCCGAAGAGACCCAGTACTTC. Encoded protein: CASLWSPEETQYF. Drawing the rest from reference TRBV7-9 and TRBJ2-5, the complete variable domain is DTGVSQNPRHKITKRGQNVTFRCDPISEHNRLYWYRQTLGQGPEFLTYFQNEAQLEKSRLLSDRFSAERPKGSFSTLEIQRTEQGDSAMYLCASLWSPEETQYFGPGTRLLVL.